A selection of T cell receptor beta chains follows, all from one sample in a study of T-cell memory formation after mild COVID-19. TCRdb recomputed calls from the 5' RACE reads with MiXCR, one row per CDR3 protein. Of about 210,000 distinct CDR3 sequences in the sample, around 25% were seen once. The sequenced material came from PBMCs or a T cell subset sorted from them (not recorded which). The origin of the receptors is an adult woman who had mild COVID-19 (a few samples of this study predate the infection). Cell type and time point are not known. Each CDR3 is given with its conserved first and last residue. The D gene is left open where the match is weak. Only some rows state a clone size, as once, few, many or a class for expanded clones.

-,TRBJ2-7,TRBV10-3,few,CATTGAYEQYF,TGTGCCACCACGGGGGCCTACGAGCAGTACTTC
-,TRBJ1-1,TRBV7-9,-,CASSLDAGGAFF,TGTGCCAGCAGCTTAGATGCCGGGGGAGCTTTCTTT
-,TRBJ1-5,TRBV7-8,-,CASSSDRGAGQPQHF,TGTGCCAGCAGCTCCGATCGGGGGGCCGGTCAGCCCCAGCATTTT
-,TRBJ1-2,TRBV20-1,-,CSVGQDYGYTF,TGCAGTGTCGGGCAGGACTATGGCTACACCTTC
-,TRBJ1-2,TRBV27,few,CASSPLQGRIYGYTF,TGTGCCAGCAGTCCACTGCAGGGGCGTATCTATGGCTACACCTTC
-,TRBJ1-5,TRBV6-2/TRBV6-3,-,CASSYEEAGSQPQHF,TGTGCCAGCAGTTATGAGGAGGCAGGCTCTCAGCCCCAGCATTTT
TRBD1,TRBJ1-5,TRBV29-1,-,CSVRAGGGQPQHF,TGCAGCGTTCGGGCAGGGGGCGGGCAGCCCCAGCATTTT
TRBD1,TRBJ1-1,TRBV19,-,CASTPGQGWTEAFF,TGTGCCAGCACCCCGGGACAGGGGTGGACTGAAGCTTTCTTT
TRBD1,TRBJ1-1,TRBV5-1,few,CASSLTGQENTEAFF,TGCGCCAGCAGCTTGACGGGACAGGAGAACACTGAAGCTTTCTTT
-,TRBJ2-5,TRBV21-1,-,CASSSGCPGEETQYF,TGTGCCAGCAGCAGCGGCTGTCCGGGGGAAGAGACCCAGTACTTC
TRBD1,TRBJ2-3,TRBV29-1,-,CSVTGEFTDTQYF,TGCAGCGTGACAGGGGAATTCACAGATACGCAGTATTTT
-,TRBJ1-2,TRBV3-1,few,CASSQPSRVRAANYGYTF,TGTGCCAGCAGCCAACCATCAAGAGTCAGAGCCGCTAACTATGGCTACACCTTC
-,TRBJ2-7,TRBV14,-,CASSQQTASYEQYF,TGTGCCAGCAGCCAGCAGACAGCTAGCTACGAGCAGTACTTC
TRBD2,TRBJ2-1,TRBV10-3,-,CAISFSGAYNEQFF,TGTGCCATCAGTTTTAGCGGGGCCTACAATGAGCAGTTCTTC
-,TRBJ2-7,TRBV5-1,-,CASSSEDPSNEQYF,TGCGCCAGCAGCTCGGAGGACCCGTCCAACGAGCAGTACTTC
TRBD2,TRBJ2-3,TRBV12-3/TRBV12-4,once,CASSLVAGVSDTQYF,TGTGCCAGCAGTTTAGTTGCGGGAGTGTCAGATACGCAGTATTTT
TRBD2,TRBJ2-7,TRBV7-2,-,CASSLATSGSYEQYF,TGTGCCAGCAGCTTAGCGACTAGCGGGAGCTACGAGCAGTACTTC
-,TRBJ2-4,TRBV11-2,-,CARSPSGSDIQYF,TGTGCCAGAAGCCCGTCAGGGTCGGACATTCAGTACTTC
-,TRBJ2-1,TRBV3-1,few,CASSQGDTGWRNEQFF,TGTGCCAGCAGCCAAGGGGATACAGGGTGGCGCAATGAGCAGTTCTTC
-,TRBJ2-3,TRBV27,once,CASSPVGTQLTDTQYF,TGTGCCAGCAGTCCGGTGGGGACACAGCTCACAGATACGCAGTATTTT
-,TRBJ1-4,TRBV6-5,few,CASSKLRANEKLFF,TGTGCCAGCAGCAAGCTACGGGCTAATGAAAAACTGTTTTTT
-,TRBJ1-1,TRBV19,-,CASSIQGGTEAFF,TGTGCCAGTAGTATTCAGGGAGGCACTGAAGCTTTCTTT
-,TRBJ1-1,TRBV6-5,-,CASSYFPTQSMNTEAFF,TGTGCCAGCAGTTACTTTCCAACACAGAGCATGAACACTGAAGCTTTCTTT
TRBD1,TRBJ2-2,TRBV7-3,-,CASSLRGTANTGELFF,TGTGCCAGCAGCTTAAGGGGGACAGCGAACACCGGGGAGCTGTTTTTT
TRBD1,TRBJ2-1,TRBV15,few,CATSRPKPGQGVNEQFF,TGTGCCACCAGCAGACCAAAACCGGGACAGGGGGTCAATGAGCAGTTCTTC
TRBD2,TRBJ2-5,TRBV7-3,-,CASSLSGLAGVETQYF,TGTGCCAGCAGCTTATCGGGACTAGCGGGAGTTGAGACCCAGTACTTC
TRBD2,TRBJ2-1,TRBV4-2,-,CASSQVAGRDYNEQFF,TGTGCCAGCAGCCAAGTAGCGGGGAGGGACTACAATGAGCAGTTCTTC
TRBD2,TRBJ2-3,TRBV9,-,CASSVSFPGLAGGSNTQYF,TGTGCCAGCAGCGTCTCCTTTCCGGGACTAGCGGGAGGAAGTAATACGCAGTATTTT
-,TRBJ2-7,TRBV20-1,few,CSAPRVGVPYEQYF,TGCAGTGCTCCCCGGGTGGGGGTCCCCTACGAGCAGTACTTC
-,TRBJ2-5,TRBV29-1,-,CSANRGGETQYF,TGCAGCGCGAACAGGGGAGGCGAGACCCAGTACTTC
-,TRBJ2-7,TRBV12-3/TRBV12-4,few,CASSFGGGSRYEQYF,TGTGCCAGCAGTTTTGGGGGCGGAAGCCGCTACGAGCAGTACTTC
TRBD2,TRBJ2-2,TRBV7-3,-,CASSLTTAGGPGGELFF,TGTGCCAGCAGCTTAACGACAGCGGGGGGGCCTGGCGGGGAGCTGTTTTTT
TRBD1,TRBJ2-1,TRBV4-1,-,CASSQEQGQVRNEQFF,TGCGCCAGCAGCCAAGAGCAGGGACAGGTGAGGAATGAGCAGTTCTTC
-,TRBJ2-3,TRBV10-3,few,CAISERGTSSTDTQYF,TGTGCCATCAGTGAGCGGGGGACTTCGAGCACAGATACGCAGTATTTT
-,TRBJ1-2,TRBV18,-,CASSPAPPDSGYGYTF,TGTGCCAGCTCACCCGCTCCGCCGGACAGCGGGTATGGCTACACCTTC
-,TRBJ2-7,TRBV21-1,-,CASSLKMGTADSYEQYF,TGTGCCAGCAGCCTGAAGATGGGGACAGCGGACTCCTACGAGCAGTACTTC
TRBD2,TRBJ2-3,TRBV24-1,-,CATSDLRTSGDTDTQYF,TGTGCCACCAGTGACCTACGGACTAGCGGAGACACAGATACGCAGTATTTT
TRBD1,TRBJ2-5,TRBV7-9,-,CASSLDRAETQYF,TGTGCCAGCAGCTTGGACAGGGCGGAGACCCAGTACTTC
TRBD2,TRBJ2-7,TRBV7-6,-,CASSLSLAGTEQYF,TGTGCCAGCAGCTTAAGTCTAGCGGGGACGGAGCAGTACTTC
TRBD2,TRBJ2-3,TRBV5-5,-,CASSIGLGSTDTQYF,TGTGCCAGCAGCATCGGACTAGGGAGCACAGATACGCAGTATTTT
TRBD1,TRBJ2-7,TRBV12-3/TRBV12-4,few,CASSSDRWPSTDEQYF,TGTGCCAGCAGTTCGGACAGGTGGCCATCAACAGACGAGCAGTACTTC